Shown below are 7 T cell receptor beta chains from a single sample sequenced in a study of CD4 T cells in relation to SARS-CoV-2 and coronaviruses. TCRdb's table, derived via immunoSEQ multiplex PCR, lists solely in-frame clones and lacks some. The data hold about 37,000 clones, with less than 85% observed a single time. Antigens for these TCRs are unknown. The specimen sequenced was naive CD4+ T cells from PBMCs, cultured in vitro. Subset meaning: naive CD4+ T cells isolated by negative enrichment. The origin of the receptors is an adult with COVID-19.

CDR3 residues: CASSFPGLAVGYNEQFF. CDR3 DNA: TGCGCCAGCAGCTTCCCGGGACTAGCGGTCGGCTACAATGAGCAGTTCTTC. The chain has TRBV5-1 and TRBJ2-1; the match to TRBD2 covers 11 bases. J was trimmed by 3 bases and V by 2 bases; bases with no gene match: 7. The CDR3 is 17 residues long. The germline CDR1 and CDR2 sequences are SGHRS and YFSETQ.

V usage is TRBV28 and J usage is TRBJ1-5; TRBD1 might be the D (6 bases). CDR1 MDHEN and CDR2 SYDVKM come from the germline V gene. The CDR3 totals 15 residues. V lost 3 bases to trimming and J lost 0 bases, with 9 bases between them. The CDR3 protein is CASSFQQGSNQPQHF. The CDR3 nucleotides read TGTGCCAGCAGTTTCCAACAGGGTAGCAATCAGCCCCAGCATTTT.

J is TRBJ2-7 and V is TRBV7-9, with 10 bases lining up with TRBD2. Germline-derived CDR1 and CDR2 are SEHNR and FQNEAQ (reference sequence). With 5 bases clipped from V and 6 bases from J, the junction kept 13 bases outside the gene matches. The length of the CDR3 is 16 residues. The CDR3 protein is CASSRLLSGRFTEQYF. CDR3 coding DNA: TGTGCCAGCAGCCGCCTACTTAGCGGGAGGTTTACCGAGCAGTACTTC.

The chain couples TRBV27 to TRBJ2-1; 9 positions match TRBD1. The CDR3 sequence is 15 residues long. The germline CDR1 and CDR2 sequences are MNHEY and SMNVEV (reference sequence). J lost 7 bases, V lost 6 bases, and 10 bases had no gene match. CDR3 sequence: CASRPGQGSYNEQFF. The CDR3 DNA sequence: TGTGCCAGCAGGCCAGGACAGGGGTCGTATAATGAGCAGTTCTTC.

This chain uses TRBV7-6 with TRBJ2-6; D gene ambiguous. The CDR3 spans 18 residues. In germline, CDR1 is SGHVS, CDR2 FNYEAQ. V was shortened by 1 base and J by 0 bases, with 13 bases between the two germline ends. The CDR3 protein is CASSLGTMPSSGANVLTF. DNA of the CDR3: TGTGCCAGCAGCTTAGGGACCATGCCCAGCTCTGGGGCCAACGTCCTGACTTTC. The full variable domain, in which reference TRBV7-6 and TRBJ2-6 provide the parts outside the CDR3, is GAGVSQSPRYKVTKRGQDVALRCDPISGHVSLYWYRQALGQGPEFLTYFNYEAQQDKSGLPNDRFSAERPEGSISTLTIQRTEQRDSAMYRCASSLGTMPSSGANVLTFGAGSRLTVL.

The DNA for the CDR3 is TGTGCCAGCACGCTAGCGGGAGTAGGGTCCAAAAACATTCAGTACTTC. Translated: CASTLAGVGSKNIQYF. This chain uses TRBV28 with TRBJ2-4, with TRBD2 identical over 10 bases. The CDR3 loop spans 16 amino acids. Germline CDR1 and CDR2: MDHEN and SYDVKM. The V gene end was trimmed by 7 bases and the J gene end by 2 bases; junction bases not matched to a gene: 8.

The rearrangement joins TRBV12-1 to TRBJ2-6; the tabulated D call, TRBD1, remains unverified against the DNA. TRBV12-1 is tagged as a pseudogene. This CDR3 comprises 18 residues. CDR3 amino acids: CASNNRDNVRSGANVLTF. DNA for the CDR3: TGTGCCAGCAATAACCGGGACAACGTCCGCTCTGGGGCCAACGTCCTGACTTTC.